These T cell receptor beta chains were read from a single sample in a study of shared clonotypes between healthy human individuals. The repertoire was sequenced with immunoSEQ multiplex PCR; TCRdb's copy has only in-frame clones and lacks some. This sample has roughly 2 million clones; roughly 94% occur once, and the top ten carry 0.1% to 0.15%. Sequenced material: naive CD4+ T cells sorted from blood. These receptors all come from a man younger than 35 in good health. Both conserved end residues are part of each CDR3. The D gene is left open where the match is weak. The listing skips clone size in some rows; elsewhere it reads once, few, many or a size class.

cdr3_nt: TGTGCCAGCAGCTTAGGAGGCTTGGGGGGACAGGACTCCTACAATGAGCAGTTCTTC
cdr3_aa: CASSLGGLGGQDSYNEQFF
j_call: TRBJ2-1
clone_size: .
d_call: TRBD1
v_call: TRBV7-8

cdr3_nt: TGTGCCACTTTAGGACAGGGAATTAACTATGGCTACACCTTC
cdr3_aa: CATLGQGINYGYTF
j_call: TRBJ1-2
clone_size: .
d_call: TRBD1
v_call: TRBV5-4

cdr3_nt: TGTGCCAGCTCCCCGGGGGAAAGCTATGGCTACACCTTC
cdr3_aa: CASSPGESYGYTF
j_call: TRBJ1-2
clone_size: .
d_call: .
v_call: TRBV18

cdr3_nt: TGTGCCAGCAGGGGGACCAAAATAGGGACCCCGAGCTCCTACAATGAGCAGTTCTTC
cdr3_aa: CASRGTKIGTPSSYNEQFF
j_call: TRBJ2-1
clone_size: .
d_call: .
v_call: TRBV21-1

cdr3_nt: TGTGCCAGCAGCCCGGGTGGGGGCCGGAACACTGAAGCTTTCTTT
cdr3_aa: CASSPGGGRNTEAFF
j_call: TRBJ1-1
clone_size: once
d_call: .
v_call: TRBV5-4

cdr3_nt: TGTGCCAGCAGCAAAGAGGGGACAGTCCGGGGGCAGTTCTTC
cdr3_aa: CASSKEGTVRGQFF
j_call: TRBJ2-1
clone_size: few
d_call: .
v_call: TRBV21-1

cdr3_nt: TGTGCCAGCAGTGGCGGCGCGGTGCCGTCCTACGAGCAGTACTTC
cdr3_aa: CASSGGAVPSYEQYF
j_call: TRBJ2-7
clone_size: .
d_call: .
v_call: TRBV6-1

cdr3_nt: TGCGCCAGCAGCTTGGGAGGGGGACTGAACACTGAAGCTTTCTTT
cdr3_aa: CASSLGGGLNTEAFF
j_call: TRBJ1-1
clone_size: .
d_call: .
v_call: TRBV5-1

cdr3_nt: TGTGCCAGCTCCCCCACCGGGGGAAAGCAGTACTTC
cdr3_aa: CASSPTGGKQYF
j_call: TRBJ2-7
clone_size: .
d_call: .
v_call: TRBV18

cdr3_nt: TGTGCCAGCACTGAGTCGGTCGGCACCAATTCTGATGAGACCCAGTACTTC
cdr3_aa: CASTESVGTNSDETQYF
j_call: TRBJ2-5
clone_size: .
d_call: .
v_call: TRBV6-9

cdr3_nt: TGCAGCGTTGCCGGGGGACTTAGCTCCTATAATTCACCCCTCCACTTT
cdr3_aa: CSVAGGLSSYNSPLHF
j_call: TRBJ1-6
clone_size: .
d_call: .
v_call: TRBV29-1

cdr3_nt: TGTGCCAGCAGTCAAGACAGGGCTCGGGAGCAGTACTTC
cdr3_aa: CASSQDRAREQYF
j_call: TRBJ2-7
clone_size: .
d_call: TRBD1
v_call: TRBV6-5

cdr3_nt: TGTGCCTGGAGTGCCCGGGACCGGCGCACCGGGGAGCTGTTTTTT
cdr3_aa: CAWSARDRRTGELFF
j_call: TRBJ2-2
clone_size: .
d_call: .
v_call: TRBV30

cdr3_nt: TGTGCCAGCGGAGGGACTAGCGGAGGCTACAATGAGCAGTTCTTC
cdr3_aa: CASGGTSGGYNEQFF
j_call: TRBJ2-1
clone_size: .
d_call: TRBD2
v_call: TRBV6-5

cdr3_nt: TGTGCCAGCAGTGACGAGTGGAATTCACCCCTCCACTTT
cdr3_aa: CASSDEWNSPLHF
j_call: TRBJ1-6
clone_size: few
d_call: .
v_call: TRBV6-4

cdr3_nt: TGCGCCAGCAGCCAAGGTAGGGGGGACATTCAGTACTTC
cdr3_aa: CASSQGRGDIQYF
j_call: TRBJ2-4
clone_size: .
d_call: .
v_call: TRBV4-1

cdr3_nt: TGTGCCAGCAGTTACTGGGGAGTAGAGACCCAGTACTTC
cdr3_aa: CASSYWGVETQYF
j_call: TRBJ2-5
clone_size: .
d_call: .
v_call: TRBV2

cdr3_nt: TGTGCCAGCAGCGGAAGGGACGGACTATTCAACACCGGGGAGCTGTTTTTT
cdr3_aa: CASSGRDGLFNTGELFF
j_call: TRBJ2-2
clone_size: .
d_call: .
v_call: TRBV11-2

cdr3_nt: TGTGCCAGCAGGCGGGCCAGGAGCACAGATACGCAGTATTTT
cdr3_aa: CASRRARSTDTQYF
j_call: TRBJ2-3
clone_size: .
d_call: .
v_call: TRBV7-2

cdr3_nt: TGCGCCAGCAGCTTGGGGACACCATACGAGCAGTACTTC
cdr3_aa: CASSLGTPYEQYF
j_call: TRBJ2-7
clone_size: .
d_call: .
v_call: TRBV5-1

cdr3_nt: TGTGCCAGCAGCCCGGGGGGCGGACACGCTTCCTGGGGGCAAGAGACCCAGTACTTC
cdr3_aa: CASSPGGGHASWGQETQYF
j_call: TRBJ2-5
clone_size: .
d_call: .
v_call: TRBV5-4

cdr3_nt: TGTGCCAGCAGCCCCGGTCCGGAGGCCAACGTCCTGACTTTC
cdr3_aa: CASSPGPEANVLTF
j_call: TRBJ2-6
clone_size: .
d_call: .
v_call: TRBV7-2

cdr3_nt: TGTGCCAGCAACCCGGGACAGGGTTCCTACGAGCAGTACTTC
cdr3_aa: CASNPGQGSYEQYF
j_call: TRBJ2-7
clone_size: once
d_call: TRBD1
v_call: TRBV2

cdr3_nt: TGTGCCAGCAGCTCACAACTAGCGTATGAGCAGTACTTC
cdr3_aa: CASSSQLAYEQYF
j_call: TRBJ2-7
clone_size: .
d_call: TRBD2
v_call: TRBV7-2

cdr3_nt: TGTGCCAGCAGTGATCCCGACAGGGTCTTGGTCAATGAGCAGTTCTTC
cdr3_aa: CASSDPDRVLVNEQFF
j_call: TRBJ2-1
clone_size: .
d_call: TRBD1
v_call: TRBV6-1

cdr3_nt: TGTGCCAGTAGCCGTAGCGGGCCCTACAATGAGCAGTTCTTC
cdr3_aa: CASSRSGPYNEQFF
j_call: TRBJ2-1
clone_size: .
d_call: TRBD2
v_call: TRBV19